What follows describes a single TCR beta chain. This CDR3 has 14 amino acids. The ends were cut back, 5 bases at V and 3 bases at J, with 10 bases in the middle. The germline V gene has CDR1 MDHEN and CDR2 SYDVKM. This entry belongs to a study of blood T cell repertoires in COVID-19. Repertoires were generated with immunoSEQ multiplex PCR, while TCRdb's copy carries only in-frame clones and drops some. The sample carries about 150,000 clones, around 84% recorded once. The J gene is TRBJ1-4, the V gene TRBV28, with D possibly matching TRBD1 (5 bases). Input material: peripheral blood. This receptor was taken from a woman between 50 and 59 years old with acute or convalescent COVID-19. Here the CDR3 reads CASSRGGSNEKLFF. Written as DNA, the CDR3 is TGTGCCAGCAGTCGGGGGGGTTCTAATGAAAAACTGTTTTTT.